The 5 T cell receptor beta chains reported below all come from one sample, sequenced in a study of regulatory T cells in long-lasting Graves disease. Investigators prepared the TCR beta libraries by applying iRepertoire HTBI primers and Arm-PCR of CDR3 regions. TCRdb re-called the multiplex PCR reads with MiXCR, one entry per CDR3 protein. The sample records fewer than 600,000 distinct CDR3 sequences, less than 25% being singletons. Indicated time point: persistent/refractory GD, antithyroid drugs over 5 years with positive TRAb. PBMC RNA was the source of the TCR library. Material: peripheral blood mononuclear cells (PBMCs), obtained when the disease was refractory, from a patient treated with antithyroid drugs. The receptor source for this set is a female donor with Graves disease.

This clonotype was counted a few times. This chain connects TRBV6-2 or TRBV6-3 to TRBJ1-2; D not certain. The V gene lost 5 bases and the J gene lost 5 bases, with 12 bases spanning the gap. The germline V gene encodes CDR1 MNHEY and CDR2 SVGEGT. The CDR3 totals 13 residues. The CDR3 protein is CASSRERGYGYTF. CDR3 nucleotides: TGTGCCAGCAGTAGGGAGCGGGGATATGGCTACACCTTC.

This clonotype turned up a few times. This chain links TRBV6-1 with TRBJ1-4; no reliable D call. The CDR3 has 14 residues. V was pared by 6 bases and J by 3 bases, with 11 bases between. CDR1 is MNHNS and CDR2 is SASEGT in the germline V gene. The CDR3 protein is CASSVQRSNEKLFF. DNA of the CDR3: TGTGCCAGCAGCGTACAGCGTTCTAATGAAAAACTGTTTTTT.

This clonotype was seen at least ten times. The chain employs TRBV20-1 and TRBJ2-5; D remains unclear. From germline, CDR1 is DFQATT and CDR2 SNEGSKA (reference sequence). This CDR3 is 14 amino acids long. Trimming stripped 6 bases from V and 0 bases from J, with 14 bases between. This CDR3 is CSALREGYQETQYF. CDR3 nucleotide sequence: TGCAGTGCCCTACGTGAAGGGTACCAAGAGACCCAGTACTTC.

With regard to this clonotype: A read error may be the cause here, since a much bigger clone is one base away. This CDR3 is CASSSFQGGNSPLRF. The DNA of the CDR3 is TGTGCCAGCAGCTCCTTCCAGGGAGGTAATTCACCCCTCCGCTTT. V usage is TRBV7-9 and J usage is TRBJ1-6; tentative D call: TRBD1 (5 bases). This CDR3 region has 15 residues. Germline CDR1 SEHNR, CDR2 FQNEAQ (reference sequence).

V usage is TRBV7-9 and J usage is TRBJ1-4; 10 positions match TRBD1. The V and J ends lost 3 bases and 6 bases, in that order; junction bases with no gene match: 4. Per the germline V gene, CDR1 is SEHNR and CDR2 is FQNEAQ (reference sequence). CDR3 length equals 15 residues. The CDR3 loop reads CASSFGTGAYEKLFF. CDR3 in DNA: TGTGCCAGCAGCTTTGGGACAGGGGCCTATGAAAAACTGTTTTTT.